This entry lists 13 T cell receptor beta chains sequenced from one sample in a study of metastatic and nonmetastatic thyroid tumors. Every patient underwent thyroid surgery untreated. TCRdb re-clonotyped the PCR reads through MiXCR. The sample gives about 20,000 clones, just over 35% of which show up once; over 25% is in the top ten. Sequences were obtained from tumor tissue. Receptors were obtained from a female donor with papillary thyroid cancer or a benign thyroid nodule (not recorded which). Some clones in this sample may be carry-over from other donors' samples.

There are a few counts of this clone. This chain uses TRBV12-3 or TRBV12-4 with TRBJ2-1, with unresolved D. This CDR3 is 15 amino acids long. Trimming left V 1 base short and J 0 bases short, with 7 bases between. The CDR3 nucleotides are TGTGCCAGCAGTTTAGGGCCCCCCTCCTACAATGAGCAGTTCTTC. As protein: CASSLGPPSYNEQFF.

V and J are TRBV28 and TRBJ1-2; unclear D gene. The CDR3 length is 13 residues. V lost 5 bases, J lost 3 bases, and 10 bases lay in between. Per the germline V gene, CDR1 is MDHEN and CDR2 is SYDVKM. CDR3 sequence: CASSPLDHYGYTF. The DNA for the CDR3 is TGTGCCAGCAGTCCGTTGGACCACTATGGCTACACCTTC.

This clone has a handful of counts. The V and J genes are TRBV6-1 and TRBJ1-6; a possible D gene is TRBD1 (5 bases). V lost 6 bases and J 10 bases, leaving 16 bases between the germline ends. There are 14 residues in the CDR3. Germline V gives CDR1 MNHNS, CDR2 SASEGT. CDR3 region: CASREQVLGSPLHF. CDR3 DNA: TGTGCCAGCAGAGAACAGGTTCTTGGGTCACCCCTCCACTTT.

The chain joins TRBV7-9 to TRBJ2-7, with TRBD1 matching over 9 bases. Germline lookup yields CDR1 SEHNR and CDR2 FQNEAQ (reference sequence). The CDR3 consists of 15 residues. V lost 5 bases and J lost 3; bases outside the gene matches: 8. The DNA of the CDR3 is TGTGCCAGCAGCCCTCCGGGACAGGGAGTCTACGAGCAGTACTTC. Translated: CASSPPGQGVYEQYF.

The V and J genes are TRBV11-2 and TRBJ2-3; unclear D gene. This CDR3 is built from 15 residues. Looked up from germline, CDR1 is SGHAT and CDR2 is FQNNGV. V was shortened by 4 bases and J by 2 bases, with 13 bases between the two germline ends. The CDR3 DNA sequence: TGTGCCAGCAGCTCTACTTATTCCTCCACAGATACGCAGTATTTT. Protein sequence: CASSSTYSSTDTQYF. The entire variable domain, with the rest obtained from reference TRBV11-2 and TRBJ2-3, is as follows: EAGVAQSPRYKIIEKRQSVAFWCNPISGHATLYWYQQILGQGPKLLIQFQNNGVVDDSQLPKDRFSAERLKGVDSTLKIQPAKLEDSAVYLCASSSTYSSTDTQYFGPGTRLTVL.

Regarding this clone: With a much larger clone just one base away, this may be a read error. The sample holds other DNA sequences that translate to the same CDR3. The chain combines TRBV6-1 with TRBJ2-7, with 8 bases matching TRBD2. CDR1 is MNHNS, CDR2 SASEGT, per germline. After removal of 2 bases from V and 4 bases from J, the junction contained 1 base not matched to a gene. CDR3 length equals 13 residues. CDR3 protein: CASSELAGYEQYF. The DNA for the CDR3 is TGTGCCAGCAGTGAACTAGCGGGTTACGAGCAGTACTTC.

The CDR3 DNA is TGCGCCAGCAGCTTGGGGACAGGGCTAGATACGCAGTATTTT. It is translated as CASSLGTGLDTQYF. The V gene is TRBV5-1, the J gene TRBJ2-3, with TRBD1 matching 8 bases. With 0 bases clipped from V and 5 bases from J, the junction kept 2 bases outside the gene matches. This CDR3 contains 14 residues. Germline V CDR1 and CDR2: SGHRS, YFSETQ.

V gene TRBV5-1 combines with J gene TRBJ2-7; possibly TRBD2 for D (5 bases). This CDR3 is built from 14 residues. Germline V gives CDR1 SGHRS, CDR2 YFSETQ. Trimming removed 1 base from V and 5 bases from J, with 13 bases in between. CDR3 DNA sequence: TGCGCCAGCAGCTTGCAGAGGGAATCCAACGAGCAGTACTTC. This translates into CASSLQRESNEQYF.

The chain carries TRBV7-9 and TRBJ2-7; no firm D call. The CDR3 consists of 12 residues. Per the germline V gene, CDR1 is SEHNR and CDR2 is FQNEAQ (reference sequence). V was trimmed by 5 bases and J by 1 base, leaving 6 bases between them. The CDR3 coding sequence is TGTGCCAGCAGCCCCGGATCCTACGAGCAGTACTTC. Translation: CASSPGSYEQYF.

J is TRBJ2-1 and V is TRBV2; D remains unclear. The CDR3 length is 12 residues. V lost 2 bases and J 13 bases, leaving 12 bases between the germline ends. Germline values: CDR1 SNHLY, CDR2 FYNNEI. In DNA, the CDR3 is TGTGCCAGCAGTGAACAGTCTCCGCATCAGTTCTTC. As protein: CASSEQSPHQFF. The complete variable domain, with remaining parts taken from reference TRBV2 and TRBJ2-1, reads EPEVTQTPSHQVTQMGQEVILRCVPISNHLYFYWYRQILGQKVEFLVSFYNNEISEKSEIFDDQFSVERPDGSNFTLKIRSTKLEDSAMYFCASSEQSPHQFFGPGTRLTVL.

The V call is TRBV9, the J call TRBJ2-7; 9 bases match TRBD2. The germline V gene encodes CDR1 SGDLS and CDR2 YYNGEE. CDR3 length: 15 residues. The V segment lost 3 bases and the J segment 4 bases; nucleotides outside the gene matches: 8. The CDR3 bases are TGTGCCAGCAGCGCCCCTAGCGGGAATCCGTACGAGCAGTACTTC. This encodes CASSAPSGNPYEQYF. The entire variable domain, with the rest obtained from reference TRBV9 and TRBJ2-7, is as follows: DSGVTQTPKHLITATGQRVTLRCSPRSGDLSVYWYQQSLDQGLQFLIQYYNGEERAKGNILERFSAQQFPDLHSELNLSSLELGDSALYFCASSAPSGNPYEQYFGPGTRLTVT.

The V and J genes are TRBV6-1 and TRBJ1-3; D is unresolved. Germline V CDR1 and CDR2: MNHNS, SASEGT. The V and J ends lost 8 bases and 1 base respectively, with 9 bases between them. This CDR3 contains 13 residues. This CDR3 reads CASRADSGNTIYF. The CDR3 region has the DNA TGTGCCAGCCGAGCCGATTCTGGAAACACCATATATTTT.

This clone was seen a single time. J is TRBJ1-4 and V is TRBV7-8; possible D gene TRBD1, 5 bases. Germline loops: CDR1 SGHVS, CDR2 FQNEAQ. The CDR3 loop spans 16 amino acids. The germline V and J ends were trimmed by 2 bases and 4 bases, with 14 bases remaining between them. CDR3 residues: CASSLMSRQINEKLFF. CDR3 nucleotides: TGTGCCAGCAGCTTAATGTCGCGACAGATTAATGAAAAACTGTTTTTT.